This T cell receptor (beta chain) was sequenced for a study of shared clonotypes between healthy human individuals. Study summary: Aged between 18 and 49, the donors were a couple of women and three men.

Remarks on this clone: Its antigen remains unidentified.

Assay runs were performed at deep level. Produced via immunoSEQ multiplex PCR; TCRdb's table is partial and in-frame only. The profile shows around 500,000 clones, about 72% of them singletons. V was pared by 7 bases and J by 6 bases, with 3 bases of the junction left unmatched. CDR3 size: 14 residues. The V gene's germline CDR1 is SNHLY and CDR2 FYNNEI. All of the donors resided in Nashville, Tennessee, and each was a Caucasian adult. The study, taken as a whole, reports: The authors expected sequencing depth to affect clonotype sharing among donors.

The clonotype comes from a middle-aged woman in good health. Some clones in this sample may be carry-over from other donors' samples. The V call is TRBV2, the J call TRBJ2-2; TRBD1 agrees at 12 bases. Sequencing was done on a sample of PBMCs. CDR3 sequence: CASTGTGGSGELFF. The CDR3 DNA is TGTGCCAGCACCGGGACAGGGGGCTCCGGGGAGCTGTTTTTT.